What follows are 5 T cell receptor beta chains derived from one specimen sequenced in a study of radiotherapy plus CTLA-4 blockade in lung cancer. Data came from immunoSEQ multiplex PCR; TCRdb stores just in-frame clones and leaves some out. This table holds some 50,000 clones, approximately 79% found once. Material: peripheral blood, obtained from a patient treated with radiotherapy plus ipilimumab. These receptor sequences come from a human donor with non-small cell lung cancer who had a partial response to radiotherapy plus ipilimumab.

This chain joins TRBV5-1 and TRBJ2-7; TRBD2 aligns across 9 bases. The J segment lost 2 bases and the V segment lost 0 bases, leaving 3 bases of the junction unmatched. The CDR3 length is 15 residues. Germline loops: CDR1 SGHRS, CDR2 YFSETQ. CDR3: CASSLEASGAYEQYF. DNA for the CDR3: TGCGCCAGCAGCTTGGAAGCTAGCGGGGCCTACGAGCAGTACTTC.

The CDR3 DNA reads TGTGCCAGCAGCCCAGAGGGGGTTGGGTATTCACCCCTCCACTTT. Translating gives CASSPEGVGYSPLHF. The rearrangement joins TRBV9 to TRBJ1-6; a weak D match, TRBD1 (6 bases). The germline CDR1 and CDR2 sequences are SGDLS and YYNGEE. There are 15 residues in the CDR3. Trimming removed 4 bases at V and 8 bases at J, with 16 bases between.

CDR3 in DNA: TGTGCCAGCAGCTTACGGGACAGCGGTAATGAAAAACTGTTTTTT. Translated: CASSLRDSGNEKLFF. The chain joins TRBV7-8 to TRBJ1-4; 7 positions match TRBD1. J gave up 4 bases and V 2 bases, and 4 bases lay outside the gene matches. CDR3 length equals 15 residues. In germline, CDR1 is SGHVS, CDR2 FQNEAQ.

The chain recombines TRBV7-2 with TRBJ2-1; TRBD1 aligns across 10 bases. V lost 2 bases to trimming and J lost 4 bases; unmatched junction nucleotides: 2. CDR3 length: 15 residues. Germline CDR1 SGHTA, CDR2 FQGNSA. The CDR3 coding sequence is TGTGCCAGCAGCTTAAGGACAGGGGGTTACAATGAGCAGTTCTTC. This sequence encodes CASSLRTGGYNEQFF. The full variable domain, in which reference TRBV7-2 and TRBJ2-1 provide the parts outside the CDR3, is GAGVSQSPSNKVTEKGKDVELRCDPISGHTALYWYRQSLGQGLEFLIYFQGNSAPDKSGLPSDRFSAERTGGSVSTLTIQRTQQEDSAVYLCASSLRTGGYNEQFFGPGTRLTVL.

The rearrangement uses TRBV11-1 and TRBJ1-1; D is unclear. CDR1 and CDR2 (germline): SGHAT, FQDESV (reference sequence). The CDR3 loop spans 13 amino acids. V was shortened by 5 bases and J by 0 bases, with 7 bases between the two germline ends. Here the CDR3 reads CASSPRMNTEAFF. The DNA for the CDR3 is TGTGCCAGCAGCCCCAGAATGAACACTGAAGCTTTCTTT.